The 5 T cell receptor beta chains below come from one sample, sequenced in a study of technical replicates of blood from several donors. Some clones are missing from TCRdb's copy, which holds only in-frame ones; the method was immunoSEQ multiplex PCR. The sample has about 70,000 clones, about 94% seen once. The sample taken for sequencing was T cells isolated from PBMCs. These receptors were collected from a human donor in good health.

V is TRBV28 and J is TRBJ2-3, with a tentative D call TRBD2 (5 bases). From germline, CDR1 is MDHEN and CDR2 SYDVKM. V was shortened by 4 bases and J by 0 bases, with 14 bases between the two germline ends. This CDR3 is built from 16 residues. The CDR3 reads CASSWQARASTDTQYF. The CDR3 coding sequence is TGTGCCAGCAGTTGGCAGGCGCGGGCAAGCACAGATACGCAGTATTTT.

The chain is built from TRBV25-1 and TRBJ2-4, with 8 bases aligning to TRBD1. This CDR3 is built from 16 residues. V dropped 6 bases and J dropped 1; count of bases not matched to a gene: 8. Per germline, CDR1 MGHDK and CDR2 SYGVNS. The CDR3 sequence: CASRPPTGEAKNIQYF. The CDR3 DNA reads TGTGCCAGCAGGCCTCCGACAGGGGAGGCCAAAAACATTCAGTACTTC.

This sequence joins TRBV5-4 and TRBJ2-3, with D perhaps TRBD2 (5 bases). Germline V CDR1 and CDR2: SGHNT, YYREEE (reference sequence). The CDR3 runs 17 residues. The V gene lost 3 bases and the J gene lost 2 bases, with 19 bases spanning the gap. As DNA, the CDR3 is TGTGCCAGCAGCTCGTCCACTCAACTACTAGTCACAGATACGCAGTATTTT. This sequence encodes CASSSSTQLLVTDTQYF. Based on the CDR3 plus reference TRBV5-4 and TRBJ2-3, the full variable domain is ETGVTQSPTHLIKTRGQQVTLRCSSQSGHNTVSWYQQALGQGPQFIFQYYREEENGRGNFPPRFSGLQFPNYSSELNVNALELDDSALYLCASSSSTQLLVTDTQYFGPGTRLTVL.

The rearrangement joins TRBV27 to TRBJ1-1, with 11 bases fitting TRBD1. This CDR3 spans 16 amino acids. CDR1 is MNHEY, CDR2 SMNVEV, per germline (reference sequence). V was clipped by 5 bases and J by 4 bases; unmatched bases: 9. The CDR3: CASSAGQGAESTEAFF. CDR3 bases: TGTGCCAGCAGTGCCGGACAGGGGGCGGAGAGCACTGAAGCTTTCTTT.

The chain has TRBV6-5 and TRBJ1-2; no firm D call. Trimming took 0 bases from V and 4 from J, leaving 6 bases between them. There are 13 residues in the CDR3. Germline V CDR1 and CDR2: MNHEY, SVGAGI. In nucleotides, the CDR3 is TGTGCCAGCAGTTACTCGAGCATCTATGGCTACACCTTC. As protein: CASSYSSIYGYTF.